This TCR beta chain came from a study of blood T cell repertoires in COVID-19. The CDR3 loop spans 18 amino acids. Per germline, CDR1 SGHNT and CDR2 YYREEE (reference sequence). Trimming at V came to 4 bases and at J to 0 bases, leaving 13 bases not matched to a gene. Assay used: immunoSEQ multiplex PCR; TCRdb lists only in-frame clones, some missing. Of 90,000 to 120,000 clones listed, about three quarters are singletons. The chain employs TRBV5-4 and TRBJ2-1, with TRBD2 identical over 7 bases. This receptor was identified in a man older than 75 with acute or convalescent COVID-19. Sequenced: peripheral blood. CDR3 nucleotide sequence: TGTGCCAGCAGCATAGGCGGGACTACGCGAAGCTCCTACAATGAGCAGTTCTTC. Translation: CASSIGGTTRSSYNEQFF.